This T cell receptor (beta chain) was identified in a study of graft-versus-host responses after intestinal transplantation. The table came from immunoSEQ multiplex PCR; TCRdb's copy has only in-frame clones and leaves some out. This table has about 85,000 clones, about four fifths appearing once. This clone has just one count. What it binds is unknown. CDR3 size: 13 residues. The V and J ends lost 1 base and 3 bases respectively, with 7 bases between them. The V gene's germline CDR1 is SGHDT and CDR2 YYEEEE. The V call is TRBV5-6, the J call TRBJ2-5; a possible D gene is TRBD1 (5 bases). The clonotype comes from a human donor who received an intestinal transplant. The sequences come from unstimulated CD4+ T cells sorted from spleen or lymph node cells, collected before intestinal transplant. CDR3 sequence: CASSLQDKETQYF. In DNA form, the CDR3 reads TGTGCCAGCAGCTTGCAGGACAAAGAGACCCAGTACTTC. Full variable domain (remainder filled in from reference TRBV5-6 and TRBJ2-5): DAGVTQSPTHLIKTRGQQVTLRCSPKSGHDTVSWYQQALGQGPQFIFQYYEEEERQRGNFPDRFSGHQFPNYSSELNVNALLLGDSALYLCASSLQDKETQYFGPGTRLLVL.